This T cell receptor (beta chain) was captured by sequencing in a study of CD8 T cells in Susac syndrome. Study-wide points: Acknowledgment was made by the study that its TCR sequencing and HLA analysis involved a relatively small number of individuals.

The patients serving as multiple sclerosis controls were treatment-naive. They had stable or active relapsing-remitting disease and fulfilled revised McDonald criteria. TEMRA cells were FACS-enriched, with CD8+ and CD4+ T cells isolated negatively. RNA amounts of 0.5 to 1 ug underwent reverse transcription with random hexamers. Across 54 Vbeta and 13 Jbeta, TCR beta CDR3 was amplified with immunoSEQ multiplex PCR. MiXCR was run by TCRdb on the immunoSEQ multiplex PCR reads, yielding one entry per CDR3 protein. This sample carries tens of thousands of distinct CDR3 sequences, around 96% of them seen once, and the ten largest clones take 0.5% to 0.7%. Notes on this clonotype: Its antigen is not known.

This sequence originates from a human donor with multiple sclerosis. Sequenced input: CD8+ T cells from PBMCs.

Here the CDR3 reads CSVRTGGHQPQHF. The CDR3, as DNA: TGCAGCGTTAGGACAGGGGGTCATCAGCCCCAGCATTTT. The rearrangement uses TRBV29-1 and TRBJ1-5, with 10 bases aligning to TRBD1. This CDR3 spans 13 amino acids. The germline V gene has CDR1 SQVTM and CDR2 ANQGSEA. The V segment lost 5 bases and the J segment 5 bases; nucleotides outside the gene matches: 3.